These 3 T cell receptor beta chains share one sample of origin, sequenced in a study of blood T cell repertoires in COVID-19. Only in-frame clones appear in the TCRdb table, and some are missing; sequencing was by immunoSEQ multiplex PCR. The sample contains 90,000 to 100,000 clones, 70% to 90% of which appear only once. The sequenced sample was peripheral blood. The receptors come from a man in his 60s with acute or convalescent COVID-19.

The chain recombines TRBV5-1 with TRBJ2-3; 10 bases fit TRBD2. This CDR3 spans 17 amino acids. V lost 3 bases, J lost 1 base, and 8 bases stayed unmatched. Per the germline V gene, CDR1 is SGHRS and CDR2 is YFSETQ. CDR3 sequence (DNA): TGCGCCAGCAGCTGGGGTAGCGGGGGGTCTCGCACAGATACGCAGTATTTT. It is translated as CASSWGSGGSRTDTQYF. Variable domain in full (rest from reference TRBV5-1 and TRBJ2-3): KAGVTQTPRYLIKTRGQQVTLSCSPISGHRSVSWYQQTPGQGLQFLFEYFSETQRNKGNFPGRFSGRQFSNSRSEMNVSTLELGDSALYLCASSWGSGGSRTDTQYFGPGTRLTVL.

The V and J genes are TRBV5-4 and TRBJ2-1, with TRBD2 identical over 12 bases. CDR1 is SGHNT, CDR2 YYREEE, per germline (reference sequence). V dropped 2 bases and J dropped 8; count of bases not matched to a gene: 5. The CDR3 length is 15 residues. The CDR3 is CASSFSSGRVDEQFF. The CDR3 DNA is TGTGCCAGCAGCTTTTCTAGCGGGAGGGTCGATGAGCAGTTCTTC.

Of note for this clone: This CDR3 is also generated by other DNA sequences in the sample. V and J are TRBV3-1 (or the pseudogene TRBV3-2) and TRBJ2-1; D remains ambiguous. CDR1 and CDR2 (germline): LGHDT, YNNKEL (reference sequence). The CDR3 loop spans 13 amino acids. Trimming took off 0 bases at V and 4 bases at J, with 4 bases between the two ends. The DNA of the CDR3 is TGTGCCAGCAGCCAAGACCGTTACAATGAGCAGTTCTTC. This codes for CASSQDRYNEQFF.